Below, 15 T cell receptor beta chains from the same sample are listed, as sequenced in a study of spatial heterogeneity in lung cancer. Study-level points and caveats: Expanded alpha and beta TCR counts within tumors tracked tumor mutation counts.

Which antigens these TCRs recognize remains unknown. TCRdb analysed the 5' RACE reads with MiXCR anew, one entry per CDR3 protein. Here the sample spans about 22,000 distinct CDR3 sequences, approximately 9% being singletons. Time point defined: sample taken at primary tumor resection. Sequenced material: lung tumor tissue, taken at surgery. The receptors originated from a male donor with early-stage non-small cell lung cancer.

This clonotype was counted many times. The chain combines TRBV28 with TRBJ2-7; D remains ambiguous. Per the germline V gene, CDR1 is MDHEN and CDR2 is SYDVKM. CDR3 length: 11 residues. Trimming left V 3 bases short and J 8 bases short, with 8 bases between. The CDR3 reads CASSFRHKQYF. As DNA, the CDR3 is TGTGCCAGCAGTTTCCGACATAAGCAGTACTTC.

This clonotype was seen repeatedly, ten times or more. The gene calls are TRBV10-3 and TRBJ2-7; TRBD2 agrees at 10 bases. Germline CDR1 and CDR2: ENHRY and SYGVKD. V shed 3 bases and J 2 bases; nucleotides not matched to a gene: 4. The CDR3 length is 15 residues. The CDR3 DNA sequence: TGTGCCATCAGTGACCAGAGCGGGAGGGCCTACGAGCAGTACTTC. This encodes CAISDQSGRAYEQYF.

Sample share makes this clonotype medium-sized. This chain links TRBV4-1 with TRBJ2-2, with TRBD1 matching over 8 bases. J lost 1 base, V lost 1 base, and 8 bases had no gene match. The CDR3 consists of 18 residues. Germline V gene sequence: CDR1 MGHRA, CDR2 YSYEKL. The CDR3: CASSQVGQAALNTGELFF. CDR3 coding DNA: TGCGCCAGCAGCCAAGTGGGACAGGCGGCCCTGAACACCGGGGAGCTGTTTTTT.

This clonotype was recorded many times. For the CDR3, the DNA is TGTGCCAGCAGTTACACAGATACGCAGTATTTT. It translates to CASSYTDTQYF. The chain has TRBV28 and TRBJ2-3; D gene uncertain. The length of the CDR3 is 11 residues. CDR1 is MDHEN, CDR2 SYDVKM, per germline. The V end was cut by 4 bases, the J end by 2 bases, with 1 base between.

This clonotype was seen many times. The V call is TRBV5-6, the J call TRBJ2-1; unclear D gene. Germline CDR1 reads SGHDT; CDR2 reads YYEEEE. CDR3 length equals 12 residues. Trimming took 2 bases from V and 5 from J, leaving 5 bases between them. CDR3 region: CASSLVDNEQFF. The CDR3 DNA follows: TGTGCCAGCAGCTTAGTGGACAATGAGCAGTTCTTC.

This clonotype has a count of ten or more. The chain couples TRBV12-3 or TRBV12-4 to TRBJ1-1, with 10 bases aligning to TRBD1. V shed 6 bases and J 6 bases; nucleotides not matched to a gene: 10. The CDR3 has 15 amino acids. The DNA of the CDR3 is TGTGCCAGCAGCCGGGACAGGGGTTTTAGCCCTGAAGCTTTCTTT. Translated: CASSRDRGFSPEAFF.

In its sample, this clonotype is medium-sized. The chain couples TRBV3-1 to TRBJ1-6; 7 bases fit TRBD1. This CDR3 is 14 amino acids long. The trim removed 1 base at V and 11 bases at J, leaving 5 bases unmatched. Per the germline V gene, CDR1 is LGHDT and CDR2 is YNNKEL (reference sequence). The CDR3 DNA is TGTGCCAGCAGCCAAGGACAGGGAGGAACACCCCTCCACTTT. Protein: CASSQGQGGTPLHF.

A few counts support this clonotype. The chain employs TRBV12-3 or TRBV12-4 and TRBJ1-2, with D hard to call. Trimming pared 2 bases from V and 5 bases from J, leaving 9 bases between. The CDR3 spans 13 residues. The CDR3 bases are TGTGCCAGCAGTTTAAACGGTCTTTATGGCTACACCTTC. Residues: CASSLNGLYGYTF.

This clonotype was counted many times. J is TRBJ2-7 and V is TRBV5-1, with 8 bases identical to TRBD1. This CDR3 is built from 14 residues. J lost 4 bases, V lost 4 bases, and 7 bases had no gene match. Germline V gene data show CDR1 as SGHRS and CDR2 as YFSETQ. The CDR3 nucleotides read TGCGCCAGCAGCCCGGGACAGGTTCTTTACGAGCAGTACTTC. Translating it yields CASSPGQVLYEQYF.

This clonotype was observed many times. V usage is TRBV7-2 and J usage is TRBJ2-2, with 9 bases identical to TRBD1. CDR3 length: 15 residues. CDR1 and CDR2 from the germline V gene are SGHTA and FQGNSA. V lost 4 bases to trimming and J lost 6 bases; unmatched junction nucleotides: 6. CDR3 sequence reads: CASSSGQGWAGELFF. The DNA of the CDR3 is TGTGCCAGCAGCTCTGGACAGGGGTGGGCCGGGGAGCTGTTTTTT. Drawing the rest from reference TRBV7-2 and TRBJ2-2, the complete variable domain is GAGVSQSPSNKVTEKGKDVELRCDPISGHTALYWYRQSLGQGLEFLIYFQGNSAPDKSGLPSDRFSAERTGGSVSTLTIQRTQQEDSAVYLCASSSGQGWAGELFFGEGSRLTVL.

In its sample, this clonotype was seen many times. V gene TRBV5-6 combines with J gene TRBJ2-5, with a weak D call TRBD1 (5 bases). The germline V gene encodes CDR1 SGHDT and CDR2 YYEEEE. The CDR3 has 14 amino acids. The V gene lost 1 base and the J gene lost 1 base, with 8 bases spanning the gap. CDR3 sequence (DNA): TGTGCCAGCAGCTTGTATCAGGGCCAAGAGACCCAGTACTTC. Its translation is CASSLYQGQETQYF. The variable domain in full, completed from reference TRBV5-6 and TRBJ2-5, reads DAGVTQSPTHLIKTRGQQVTLRCSPKSGHDTVSWYQQALGQGPQFIFQYYEEEERQRGNFPDRFSGHQFPNYSSELNVNALLLGDSALYLCASSLYQGQETQYFGPGTRLLVL.

This clonotype appeared many times. The CDR3, as DNA: TGTGCCAGCAGTTTTCAGGGGACTAAGCAGTACTTC. It codes for CASSFQGTKQYF. This chain connects TRBV12-3 or TRBV12-4 to TRBJ2-7; perhaps TRBD2 as D (7 bases). The CDR3 contains 12 residues. V gave up 3 bases and J gave up 8 bases, with 11 bases separating them.

In this sample, this clonotype turned up many times. The chain carries TRBV11-3 and TRBJ2-7; 8 bases agree with TRBD2. V was pared by 3 bases and J by 0 bases, with 1 base of the junction left unmatched. Germline V gene lookup returns CDR1 SGHNT and CDR2 YENEEA. The CDR3 extends over 14 amino acids. CDR3 region: CASSFSGTSYEQYF. In DNA, the CDR3 is TGTGCCAGCAGCTTTAGCGGGACCTCCTACGAGCAGTACTTC.

This clonotype has at least ten counts. The rearrangement uses TRBV28 and TRBJ2-7; D may be TRBD1 (6 bases). Looked up from germline, CDR1 is MDHEN and CDR2 is SYDVKM. This CDR3 has 12 amino acids. The ends were cut back, 9 bases at V and 4 bases at J, with 13 bases in the middle. The CDR3 nucleotides are TGTGCCAGTGCCCCGAGGGGGTACGAGCAGTACTTC. Amino acid sequence: CASAPRGYEQYF.

This clonotype was observed many times. The V call is TRBV7-9, the J call TRBJ2-7; D might be TRBD1 (6 bases). The CDR3 contains 15 residues. V was cut by 4 bases and J by 2 bases, with 15 bases left in between. Germline V gives CDR1 SEHNR, CDR2 FQNEAQ (reference sequence). CDR3 DNA: TGTGCCAGCAGCTCGCTGGGGGCCGGGGCCTACGAGCAGTACTTC. It specifies CASSSLGAGAYEQYF.